This T cell receptor beta chain was captured in a study of read filtering for tumor transcriptome and immune sequencing (dated by TCRdb to about 2020). Context from the whole study: The cohort had roughly 18 male and 15 or so female patients with a mean age of roughly 66 years, ranging from roughly 40 to 90. Under revised international staging, eight or nine patients fell into R-ISS I, some 15 into R-ISS II and over five into R-ISS III. After DNase treatment, whole-transcriptome libraries were prepared with the TruSeq RNA Access Library Prep Kit. Per sample, about 4.05 to 10.27 million TCR-region mapped reads were obtained with IR-seq, compared with only roughly 85 to 1,300 with RNA-seq. Using the same bone marrow samples, the study ran both targeted immune repertoire sequencing and bulk whole-transcriptome sequencing and then compared the TCR repertoires from each method. One main goal was a read-filtering strategy for immune repertoire data, in particular deciding whether clonotypes backed by only one read should be removed. General findings and caveats noted by the study authors: In IR-seq, single-read clonotypes were roughly four fifths of clonotypes but 3.5% to 4% of total reads; in RNA-seq they were over 65% of clonotypes and about 40% of reads. The correlation between IR-seq and RNA-seq shared clonotype proportions was increased by removal of single-read clonotypes. Compared with RNA-seq, IR-seq captured clonotypes at much greater depth and more reliably, and a smaller IR-seq throughput was enough to identify most of the shared clonotypes. Rather than purified T cells, the sorted CD138-negative fraction was a mixed bone marrow immune population.

CDR1 and CDR2 were assigned from the germline V gene as SNHLY and FYNNEI. Clipping removes 5 bases from V and 5 bases from J, with 9 as the unmatched junction base count. The CDR3, cysteine through phenylalanine, is 15 amino acids long. Left in the record is the CDR3 DNA by itself, 45 bases read in frame from the first base. Starting from approximately 0.4 ug RNA, TCR libraries were constructed with the Immunoverse kit using molecular barcoded adaptors that cover the alpha/delta and beta/gamma chains. TCR library preparation used the same RNA that was used for transcriptome sequencing. Sequencing of the TCR libraries was done on an Illumina HiSeq 4000 with 2 x 150 cycles. Concerning the study's data processing: With MiXCR, TCR reads were aligned to human V, D, J and C references and assembled into CDR3 clonotypes, with quality filtering and error correction included. The tcR package in R was used for analysis of clonotype counts and gene usage diversity. Raw mapping reads were checked after the RNA-seq reads had been mapped by STAR aligner version 2.5.3a onto the human GRCh37 genome. To test how sequencing depth affected the clonotypes detected, IR-seq fastq files were randomly downsampled with Seqtk 1.3. TCRdb's own reprocessing of the public reads used fastp at Q25 and MiXCR and kept productive beta chains. Rows are combined by CDR3 protein, so each entry shows the most common genes and DNA. The V and J calls shown here were made by TCRdb, not taken from the authors' results. This sample has about 50,000 distinct CDR3 sequences in its table, and about 19% of those were observed once. The ten largest clones add up to roughly 14% of the sample.

Bone marrow was sampled from every patient at the time of active disease. Ficoll-Hypaque density gradient centrifugation was used to isolate bone marrow mononuclear cells. Myeloma plasma cells were removed and CD138-negative cells were collected by negative selection after labeling with CD138 magnetic microbeads on a MACS separator. The purity of the isolated cells was checked by flow cytometry with CD138 antibodies on an Attune NxT. TRIzol reagent was used to extract total RNA, and a NanoDrop spectrophotometer was used to quantify the extracted RNA. Paired RNA-seq and IR-seq were performed on each patient's CD138-negative bone marrow sample. A word on this clonotype: Its antigen has not been determined. The record has no base qualities; no much larger clone is one base away.

The source of this sequence is a donor at least 40 years old with multiple myeloma. Rearrangement joined TRBV2 to TRBJ2-3, and 8 junction bases match TRBD2. The sample comprised a population of CD138-negative cells sorted from bone marrow. The label giving this sample's cell subset or site can be read as: bone marrow mononuclear cells depleted of CD138+ plasma/myeloma cells by negative magnetic selection. The CDR3 here reads CASSRTSFSGDTQYF. The nucleotide sequence reads TGTGCCAGCAGTCGGACTAGCTTCTCCGGAGATACGCAGTATTTT. Reference TRBV2 and TRBJ2-3 genes cover what lies past the CDR3, so the full variable domain is EPEVTQTPSHQVTQMGQEVILRCVPISNHLYFYWYRQILGQKVEFLVSFYNNEISEKSEIFDDQFSVERPDGSNFTLKIRSTKLEDSAMYFCASSRTSFSGDTQYFGPGTRLTVL.